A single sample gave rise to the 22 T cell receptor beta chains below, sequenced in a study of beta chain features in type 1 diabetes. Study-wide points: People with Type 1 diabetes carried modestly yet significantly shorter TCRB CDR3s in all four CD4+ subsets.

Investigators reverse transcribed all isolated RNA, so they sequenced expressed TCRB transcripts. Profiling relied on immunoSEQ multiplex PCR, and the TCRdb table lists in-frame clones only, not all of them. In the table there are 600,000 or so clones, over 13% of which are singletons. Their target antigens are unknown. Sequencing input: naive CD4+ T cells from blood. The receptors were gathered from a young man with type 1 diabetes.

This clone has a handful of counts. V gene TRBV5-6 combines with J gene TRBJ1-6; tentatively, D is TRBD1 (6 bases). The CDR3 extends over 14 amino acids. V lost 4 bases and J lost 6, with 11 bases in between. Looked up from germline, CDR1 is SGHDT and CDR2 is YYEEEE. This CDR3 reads CASSLQGGNSPLHF. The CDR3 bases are TGTGCCAGCAGCCTACAGGGTGGTAATTCACCCCTCCACTTT.

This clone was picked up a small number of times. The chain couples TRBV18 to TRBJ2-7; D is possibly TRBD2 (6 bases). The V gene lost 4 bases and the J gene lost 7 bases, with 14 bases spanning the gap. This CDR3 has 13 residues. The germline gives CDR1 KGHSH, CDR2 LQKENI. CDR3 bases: TGTGCCAGCTCACGGGACCCCGCGGGAGAGCAGTACTTC. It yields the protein CASSRDPAGEQYF.

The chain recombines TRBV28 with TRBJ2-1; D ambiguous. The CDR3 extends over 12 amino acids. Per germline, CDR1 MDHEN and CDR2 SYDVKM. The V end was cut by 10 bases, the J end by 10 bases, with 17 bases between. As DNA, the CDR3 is TGTGCCACCTTCAGACCAGCTGGGGAGCAGTTCTTC. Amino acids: CATFRPAGEQFF.

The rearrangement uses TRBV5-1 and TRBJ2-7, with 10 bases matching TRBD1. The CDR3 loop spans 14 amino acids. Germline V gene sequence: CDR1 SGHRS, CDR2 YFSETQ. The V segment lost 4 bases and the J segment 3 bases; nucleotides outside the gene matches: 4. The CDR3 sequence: CASSMGQGIYEQYF. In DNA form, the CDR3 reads TGCGCCAGCAGCATGGGACAGGGGATCTACGAGCAGTACTTC.

The CDR3 region has the DNA TGCGCCAGCAGCTTCACAGGGGTAGAGCAGTACTTC. Protein sequence: CASSFTGVEQYF. The rearrangement uses TRBV5-1 and TRBJ2-7; 7 bases match TRBD1. Trimming cost V 2 bases and J 7 bases; bases outside gene matches: 3. The CDR3 spans 12 residues. Germline V gene lookup returns CDR1 SGHRS and CDR2 YFSETQ. The variable domain in full, with the rest retrieved from reference TRBV5-1 and TRBJ2-7, is KAGVTQTPRYLIKTRGQQVTLSCSPISGHRSVSWYQQTPGQGLQFLFEYFSETQRNKGNFPGRFSGRQFSNSRSEMNVSTLELGDSALYLCASSFTGVEQYFGPGTRLTVT.

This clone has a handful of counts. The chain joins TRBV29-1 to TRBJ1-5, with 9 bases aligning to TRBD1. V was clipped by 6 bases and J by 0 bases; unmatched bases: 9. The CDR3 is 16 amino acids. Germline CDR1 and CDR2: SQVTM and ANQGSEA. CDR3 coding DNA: TGCAGCGTGTTCATCGGGACAGGGAGTAGCAATCAGCCCCAGCATTTT. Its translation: CSVFIGTGSSNQPQHF.

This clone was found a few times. The CDR3 loop is CASSQAYTGGYNEQYF. CDR3 nucleotide sequence: TGTGCCAGCAGCCAAGCCTATACAGGGGGCTACAACGAGCAGTACTTC. The genes are TRBV14 and TRBJ2-7; TRBD1 matches at 9 bases. V dropped 1 base and J dropped 5; count of bases not matched to a gene: 9. Germline lookup yields CDR1 SGHDN and CDR2 FVKESK. This CDR3 contains 16 residues.

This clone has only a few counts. As DNA, the CDR3 is TGTGCCTGGAGTGTGGGGACAGGGGGCGGCCTTCGCTACACCTTC. It is translated as CAWSVGTGGGLRYTF. The rearrangement links TRBV30 to TRBJ1-2; 12 nucleotides align to TRBD1. CDR1 and CDR2 from the germline V gene are GTSNPN and SVGIG (reference sequence). The CDR3 has 15 amino acids. V lost 0 bases and J lost 9; bases outside the gene matches: 8.

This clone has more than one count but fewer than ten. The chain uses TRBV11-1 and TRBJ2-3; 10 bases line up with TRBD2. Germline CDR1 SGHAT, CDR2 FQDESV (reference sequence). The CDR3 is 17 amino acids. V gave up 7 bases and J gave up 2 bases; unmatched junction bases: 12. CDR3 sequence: CASNLAGAAALTDTQYF. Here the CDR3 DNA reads TGTGCCAGCAACCTAGCGGGGGCGGCGGCCCTCACAGATACGCAGTATTTT. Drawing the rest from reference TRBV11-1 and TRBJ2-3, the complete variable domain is EAEVAQSPRYKITEKSQAVAFWCDPISGHATLYWYRQILGQGPELLVQFQDESVVDDSQLPKDRFSAERLKGVDSTLKIQPAELGDSAMYLCASNLAGAAALTDTQYFGPGTRLTVL.

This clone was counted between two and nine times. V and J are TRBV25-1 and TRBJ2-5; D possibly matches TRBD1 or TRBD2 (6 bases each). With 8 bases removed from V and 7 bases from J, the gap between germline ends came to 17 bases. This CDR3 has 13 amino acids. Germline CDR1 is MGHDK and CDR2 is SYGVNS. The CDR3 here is CASLGGLGRTQYF. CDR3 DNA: TGTGCCAGCCTAGGGGGACTGGGGCGGACCCAGTACTTC.

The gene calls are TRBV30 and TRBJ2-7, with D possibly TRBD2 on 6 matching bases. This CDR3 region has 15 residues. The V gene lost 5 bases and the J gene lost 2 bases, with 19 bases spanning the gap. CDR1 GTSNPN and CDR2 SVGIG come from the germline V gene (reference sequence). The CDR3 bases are TGTGCCTGGGAGAGGAGGGGCCTTCCCCCCTACGAGCAGTACTTC. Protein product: CAWERRGLPPYEQYF.

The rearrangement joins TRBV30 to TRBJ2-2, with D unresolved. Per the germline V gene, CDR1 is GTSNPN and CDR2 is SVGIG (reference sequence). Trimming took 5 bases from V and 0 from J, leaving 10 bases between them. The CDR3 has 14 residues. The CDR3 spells CAWHPAANTGELFF. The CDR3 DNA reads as TGTGCCTGGCATCCGGCAGCGAACACCGGGGAGCTGTTTTTT.

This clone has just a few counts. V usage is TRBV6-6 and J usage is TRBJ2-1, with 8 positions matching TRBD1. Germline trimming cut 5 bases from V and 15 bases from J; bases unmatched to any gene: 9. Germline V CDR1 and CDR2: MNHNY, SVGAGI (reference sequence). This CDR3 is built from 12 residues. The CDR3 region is CASSTGQGRVFF. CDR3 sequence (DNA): TGTGCCAGCAGTACCGGACAGGGCCGCGTGTTCTTC.

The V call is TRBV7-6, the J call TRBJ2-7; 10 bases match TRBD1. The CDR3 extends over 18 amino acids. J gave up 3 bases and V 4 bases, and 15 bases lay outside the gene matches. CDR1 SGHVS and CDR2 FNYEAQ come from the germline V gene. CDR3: CASSSILRDRGQGYEQYF. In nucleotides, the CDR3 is TGTGCCAGCAGCTCAATCCTCCGGGACAGGGGACAAGGCTACGAGCAGTACTTC.

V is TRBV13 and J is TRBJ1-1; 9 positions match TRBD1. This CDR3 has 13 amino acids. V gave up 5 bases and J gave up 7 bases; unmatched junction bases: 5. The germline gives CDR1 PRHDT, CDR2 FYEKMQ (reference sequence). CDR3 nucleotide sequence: TGTGCCAGCAGCACGGGACAGGGTAATGAAGCTTTCTTT. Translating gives CASSTGQGNEAFF.

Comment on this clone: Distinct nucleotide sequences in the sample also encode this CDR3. The CDR3 DNA follows: TGTGCCAGCAGTTCCGGGGCAGCTATGAACACTGAAGCTTTCTTT. This sequence encodes CASSSGAAMNTEAFF. This chain connects TRBV6-5 to TRBJ1-1; D is possibly TRBD1 (5 bases). The V end was cut by 4 bases, the J end by 0 bases, with 12 bases between. CDR3 length equals 15 residues. From germline, CDR1 is MNHEY and CDR2 SVGAGI.

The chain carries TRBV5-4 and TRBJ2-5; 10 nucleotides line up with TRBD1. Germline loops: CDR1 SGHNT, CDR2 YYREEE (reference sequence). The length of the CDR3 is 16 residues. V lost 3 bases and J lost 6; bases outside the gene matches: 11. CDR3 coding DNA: TGTGCCAGCAGCTCGGCGACAGGGGGCGCTGAGAAGACCCAGTACTTC. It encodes CASSSATGGAEKTQYF. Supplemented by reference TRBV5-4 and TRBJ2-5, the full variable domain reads ETGVTQSPTHLIKTRGQQVTLRCSSQSGHNTVSWYQQALGQGPQFIFQYYREEENGRGNFPPRFSGLQFPNYSSELNVNALELDDSALYLCASSSATGGAEKTQYFGPGTRLLVL.

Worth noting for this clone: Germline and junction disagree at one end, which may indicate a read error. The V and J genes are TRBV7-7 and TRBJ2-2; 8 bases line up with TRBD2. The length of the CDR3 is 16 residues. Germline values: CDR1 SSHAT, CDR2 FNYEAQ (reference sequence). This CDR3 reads CASSLRGGLGTGELFF. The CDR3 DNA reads TGTGCTAGCAGCTTACGGGGGGGTCTAGGCACCGGGGAGCTGTTTTTT.

The CDR3 DNA reads TGTGCCAGCAGCCAAGGGCCGGCGGCAACTAATGAAAAACTGTTTTTT. Translated, it gives CASSQGPAATNEKLFF. This chain links TRBV4-2 with TRBJ1-4; no reliable D call. Trimming cost V 1 base and J 0 bases, with 9 bases left between them. The CDR3 is made up of 16 amino acids. Per the germline V gene, CDR1 is LGHNA and CDR2 is YNFKEQ.

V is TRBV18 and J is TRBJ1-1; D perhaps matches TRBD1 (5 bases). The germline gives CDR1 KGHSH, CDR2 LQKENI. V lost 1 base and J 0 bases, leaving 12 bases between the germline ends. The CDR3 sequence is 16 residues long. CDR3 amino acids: CASSPLGLAVNTEAFF. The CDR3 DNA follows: TGTGCCAGCTCACCACTGGGACTGGCAGTGAACACTGAAGCTTTCTTT.

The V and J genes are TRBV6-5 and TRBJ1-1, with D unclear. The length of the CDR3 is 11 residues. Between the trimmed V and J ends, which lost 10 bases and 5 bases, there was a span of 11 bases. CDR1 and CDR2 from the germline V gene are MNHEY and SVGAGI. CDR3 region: CATSSRTEAFF. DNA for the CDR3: TGTGCCACCTCCTCGAGGACTGAAGCTTTCTTT.

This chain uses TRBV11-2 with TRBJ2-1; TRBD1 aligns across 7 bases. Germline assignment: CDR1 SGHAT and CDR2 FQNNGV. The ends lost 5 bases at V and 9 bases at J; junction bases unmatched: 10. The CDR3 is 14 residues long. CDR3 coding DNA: TGTGCCAGCAGCCTTCGGACAGGTTGGCTTGAGCAGTTCTTC. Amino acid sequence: CASSLRTGWLEQFF.